This T cell receptor beta chain was sequenced in a study of early T cells in non-severe SARS-CoV-2 infection. With 0 bases removed from V and 4 bases from J, the gap between germline ends came to 12 bases. Germline lookup yields CDR1 LGHDT and CDR2 YNNKEL (reference sequence). The CDR3 is 15 residues long. This clonotype appeared a few times. TCRdb analysed the 5' RACE reads with MiXCR anew, one entry per CDR3 protein. The table shows tens of thousands of distinct CDR3 sequences, with 12% occurring only once. Material: whole blood. The chain links TRBV3-1 to TRBJ1-2, with D possibly matching TRBD1 (5 bases). The source is an adult who was a healthcare worker with PCR-confirmed SARS-CoV-2 infection or an uninfected control (not recorded which). DNA for the CDR3: TGTGCCAGCAGCCAAGAAGGGGCCCGGGGCTATGGCTACACCTTC. Translated: CASSQEGARGYGYTF.